The 6 T cell receptor beta chains below all came from one sample that was sequenced in a study of PD-L1 blockade in urothelial cancer. Clones were read by immunoSEQ multiplex PCR, and TCRdb kept only the in-frame ones, dropping some. The sample holds about 76,000 clones, around 90% seen once. Time point: pretreatment peripheral blood. The material sequenced was PBMCs, taken around atezolizumab (anti-PD-L1) treatment. The receptors originated from a man aged 65-85 years with urothelial cancer.

The chain employs TRBV9 and TRBJ2-6; D is uncertain. V lost 4 bases to trimming and J lost 6 bases, with 11 bases between them. This CDR3 region has 14 residues. Germline loops: CDR1 SGDLS, CDR2 YYNGEE. CDR3: CASSSSQEANVLTF. The DNA of the CDR3 is TGTGCCAGCAGCTCCTCCCAGGAGGCCAACGTCCTGACTTTC.

The CDR3 protein is CASSQGRNTEAFF. CDR3 nucleotide sequence: TGTGCCAGCAGTCAGGGTAGAAACACTGAAGCTTTCTTT. The J gene is TRBJ1-1, the V gene TRBV6-1; tentative D call: TRBD1 (5 bases). V lost 5 bases and J lost 2, with 9 bases in between. The CDR3 has 13 amino acids. CDR1 MNHNS and CDR2 SASEGT come from the germline V gene.

The rearrangement uses TRBV11-1 and TRBJ2-7; 11 bases match TRBD1. This CDR3 region has 15 residues. The V segment lost 5 bases and the J segment 4 bases; nucleotides outside the gene matches: 7. Germline V gene lookup returns CDR1 SGHAT and CDR2 FQDESV (reference sequence). Here the CDR3 DNA reads TGTGCCAGCAGCGGCGGACAGGGGGCGAGGTACGAGCAGTACTTC. It specifies CASSGGQGARYEQYF.

The V call is TRBV27, the J call TRBJ2-2; the match to TRBD1 covers 7 bases. The CDR3 is 16 residues long. CDR1 MNHEY and CDR2 SMNVEV come from the germline V gene (reference sequence). The V gene end was trimmed by 6 bases and the J gene end by 4 bases; junction bases not matched to a gene: 11. The DNA for the CDR3 is TGTGCCAGCAGCTCAAGCGACAGGGTGCGCACCGGGGAGCTGTTTTTT. It specifies CASSSSDRVRTGELFF.

This chain joins TRBV21-1 and TRBJ2-6; the listed D gene, TRBD1, was not tested against the DNA. TRBV21-1 constitutes a pseudogene. This CDR3 comprises 18 residues. CDR3 nucleotides: TGTGCCAGCAGCAAAGGGGGACAGATCCTCTCTGGGGCCAACGTCCTGACTTTC. Amino acid sequence: CASSKGGQILSGANVLTF.

The chain links TRBV28 to TRBJ2-3; 12 nucleotides match TRBD2. This CDR3 has 16 amino acids. Trimming cost V 6 bases and J 2 bases; bases outside gene matches: 6. In germline, CDR1 is MDHEN, CDR2 SYDVKM. The CDR3 here is CASRSGLAGHTDTQYF. Written as DNA, the CDR3 is TGTGCCAGCAGGTCGGGACTAGCGGGCCACACAGATACGCAGTATTTT.